This TCR beta chain appears in the sequencing data of a study of blood T cell repertoires in COVID-19. Some clones are missing from TCRdb's copy, which holds only in-frame ones; the method was immunoSEQ multiplex PCR. The table has about 240,000 clones, around 85% seen once; the top ten hold approximately 9.6%. With 3 bases removed from V and 3 bases from J, the gap between germline ends came to 11 bases. This CDR3 has 14 amino acids. Per germline, CDR1 LNHDA and CDR2 SQIVND (reference sequence). This sequence was found in a woman older than 75 with acute or convalescent COVID-19. The rearrangement uses TRBV19 and TRBJ1-2; D is ambiguous. The sequenced sample was peripheral blood. The CDR3 nucleotides are TGTGCCAGTAGTATCGGGGTTTCGGACTATGGCTACACCTTC. It yields the protein CASSIGVSDYGYTF.